The clone carrying this T cell receptor beta chain has a single count. This sample was taken from a study of T-cell reconstitution after alpha-beta-depleted transplantation in children. Preparing the TCRbeta library involved the use of unique molecular identifiers. TCRdb fed the PCR reads into MiXCR, producing one record per CDR3 protein. The sample carries about a million distinct CDR3 sequences, 25% to 35% recorded once. This CDR3 region has 16 residues. Per the germline V gene, CDR1 is SGHRS and CDR2 is YFSETQ. V shed 1 base, J shed 6 bases, and the junction held 7 bases outside the gene matches. The clonotype originates from a boy younger than two who had a stem cell transplant for SCID, so the T cells may come from the graft donor. The rearrangement joins TRBV5-1 to TRBJ2-1, with 10 bases lining up with TRBD1. The sample was PBMCs, mostly from graft donor cells, taken 360 days after TCRalphabeta/CD19-depleted stem cell transplant. CDR3 nucleotides: TGCGCCAGCAGCTTGCGCGGGACAGGGGTGATCAATGAGCAGTTCTTC. Protein product: CASSLRGTGVINEQFF.